This TCR beta chain was captured by sequencing in a study of long-term antiretroviral therapy in people with HIV. Study results and caveats: Among HIV repertoires, CDR3 length ranges were narrower than those of controls. Whichever time point was examined, clones expanded before ART dominated the repertoire.

In germline, CDR1 is MDHEN, CDR2 SYDVKM. V was pared by 6 bases and J by 4 bases, with 19 bases between. The CDR3 loop spans 15 amino acids. Details on this clone: Its antigen is as yet unknown.

Researchers ran immunoSEQ v3.0 at survey level. Assay: immunoSEQ multiplex PCR; the TCRdb copy retains only in-frame clones and omits some. The sample has about 25,000 clones, more than 70% seen once; the top ten hold approximately 5.5%. This receptor was obtained from a man younger than 35 with HIV. The sample in question was unsorted PBMCs, obtained 3 years after starting antiretroviral therapy. The chain joins TRBV28 to TRBJ2-7; D remains ambiguous. This CDR3 reads CASSNGLPFGYEQYV. In DNA form, the CDR3 reads TGTGCCAGCAGCAATGGGCTACCTTTTGGGTACGAGCAGTACGTC.